These 14 T cell receptor beta chains came from one sample sequenced in a study of somatic mutations in cytotoxic T cells in rheumatoid arthritis. Assay used: immunoSEQ multiplex PCR; TCRdb lists only in-frame clones, some missing. This table holds about 7,100 clones, 87% found once. The sample was CD8+ T cells sorted from blood. The source is a man in his forties or fifties with rheumatoid arthritis.

The chain joins TRBV15 to TRBJ1-5; D perhaps matches TRBD1 (6 bases). V lost 3 bases, J lost 2 bases, and 11 bases lay in between. The CDR3 consists of 15 residues. The V gene's germline CDR1 is LNHNV and CDR2 YYDKDF (reference sequence). CDR3 coding DNA: TGTGCCACCAGCAGTCAACAGGGCCGCAATCAGCCCCAGCATTTT. Translated, it gives CATSSQQGRNQPQHF. The entire variable domain, with the rest obtained from reference TRBV15 and TRBJ1-5, is as follows: DAMVIQNPRYQVTQFGKPVTLSCSQTLNHNVMYWYQQKSSQAPKLLFHYYDKDFNNEADTPDNFQSRRPNTSFCFLDIRSPGLGDTAMYLCATSSQQGRNQPQHFGDGTRLSIL.

The J gene is TRBJ1-2, the V gene TRBV6-6, with D tentatively TRBD1 (5 bases). V dropped 2 bases and J dropped 4 bases, with 11 bases sitting between them. The CDR3 contains 14 residues. Per germline, CDR1 MNHNY and CDR2 SVGAGI (reference sequence). The CDR3 coding sequence is TGTGCCAGCAGTTACCAGGACACCGCCTATGGCTACACCTTC. It encodes CASSYQDTAYGYTF.

The CDR3 DNA sequence: TGCGCCAGCAGTCCCGGGAACAGAGAGACCCAGTACTTC. This codes for CASSPGNRETQYF. The chain uses TRBV10-2 and TRBJ2-5; D is perhaps TRBD2 (5 bases). Trimming cost V 5 bases and J 4 bases, with 11 bases left between them. This CDR3 is built from 13 residues. Germline V gene lookup returns CDR1 WSHSY and CDR2 SAAADI.

This clone was seen a single time. The rearrangement uses TRBV27 and TRBJ2-5, with a weak D call TRBD2 (5 bases). V lost 3 bases to trimming and J lost 0 bases, with 8 bases between them. From germline, CDR1 is MNHEY and CDR2 SMNVEV (reference sequence). CDR3 length equals 14 residues. This CDR3 reads CASSFGVNQETQYF. CDR3 nucleotides: TGTGCCAGCAGTTTCGGGGTAAACCAAGAGACCCAGTACTTC.

The chain is built from TRBV7-8 and TRBJ2-5; D gene uncertain. The CDR3 consists of 15 residues. The V gene lost 3 bases and the J gene lost 4 bases, with 15 bases spanning the gap. Looked up from germline, CDR1 is SGHVS and CDR2 is FQNEAQ. As DNA, the CDR3 is TGTGCCAGCAGCTTTAGAGAGAACTCGGGAGAGACCCAGTACTTC. Its translation: CASSFRENSGETQYF.

V and J are TRBV5-1 and TRBJ2-1; maybe TRBD1 (6 bases). Per germline, CDR1 SGHRS and CDR2 YFSETQ. The CDR3 has 17 amino acids. The ends were cut back, 0 bases at V and 12 bases at J, with 25 bases in the middle. Written as DNA, the CDR3 is TGCGCCAGCAGCTTGGGGGTGGCAGACTCCCCTCTACAGGGGCAGTTCTTC. Translation gives CASSLGVADSPLQGQFF. The variable domain in full, completed from reference TRBV5-1 and TRBJ2-1, reads KAGVTQTPRYLIKTRGQQVTLSCSPISGHRSVSWYQQTPGQGLQFLFEYFSETQRNKGNFPGRFSGRQFSNSRSEMNVSTLELGDSALYLCASSLGVADSPLQGQFFGPGTRLTVL.

The V and J genes are TRBV5-8 and TRBJ1-1; TRBD1 matches at 7 bases. The ends lost 4 bases at V and 5 bases at J; junction bases unmatched: 8. The CDR3 extends over 14 amino acids. Germline V CDR1 and CDR2: SGHTS, YDEGEE. As DNA, the CDR3 is TGTGCCAGCAGCCTTGTAGGGGGCCCGACTGAAGCTTTCTTT. Protein: CASSLVGGPTEAFF. Looking up the rest from reference TRBV5-8 and TRBJ1-1 gives the full variable domain: EAGVTQSPTHLIKTRGQQATLRCSPISGHTSVYWYQQALGLGLQFLLWYDEGEERNRGNFPPRFSGRQFPNYSSELNVNALELEDSALYLCASSLVGGPTEAFFGQGTRLTVV.

The V gene is TRBV7-9, the J gene TRBJ2-3, with D maybe TRBD1 (6 bases). This CDR3 comprises 13 residues. Trimming removed 3 bases from V and 3 bases from J, with 7 bases in between. Germline V gives CDR1 SEHNR, CDR2 FQNEAQ (reference sequence). The CDR3 coding sequence is TGTGCCAGCAGCTTCAGGGGAACAGATACGCAGTATTTT. This codes for CASSFRGTDTQYF.

A few counts support this clone. V usage is TRBV2 and J usage is TRBJ1-3, with a weak D call TRBD1 (5 bases). The CDR3 is 17 amino acids. The germline V gene encodes CDR1 SNHLY and CDR2 FYNNEI. V lost 3 bases and J lost 0, with 15 bases in between. The DNA of the CDR3 is TGTGCCAGCAGTGATCCCAGGGATCAGAGCTCTGGAAACACCATATATTTT. It specifies CASSDPRDQSSGNTIYF.

This rearrangement joins TRBV15 to TRBJ2-2, with D perhaps matching TRBD1 (6 bases). The CDR3 sequence is 15 residues long. Germline values: CDR1 LNHNV, CDR2 YYDKDF (reference sequence). Between the trimmed V and J ends, which lost 2 bases and 1 base, there was a span of 8 bases. The CDR3 region is CATSRRQVNTGELFF. CDR3 in DNA: TGTGCCACCAGCAGACGACAGGTGAACACCGGGGAGCTGTTTTTT.

V and J are TRBV7-2 and TRBJ1-2; TRBD1 aligns across 7 bases. Per germline, CDR1 SGHTA and CDR2 FQGNSA. This CDR3 spans 15 amino acids. J was trimmed by 0 bases and V by 3 bases; bases with no gene match: 4. For the CDR3, the DNA is TGTGCCAGCAGCTTCCGACAGGGCTCTAACTATGGCTACACCTTC. Translating gives CASSFRQGSNYGYTF.

V and J are TRBV7-9 and TRBJ1-2; no clear D. The CDR3 sequence is 14 residues long. Trimming removed 3 bases at V and 3 bases at J, with 11 bases between. Germline V gives CDR1 SEHNR, CDR2 FQNEAQ (reference sequence). The DNA for the CDR3 is TGTGCCAGCAGCTTTCCGGCGAGGGACTATGGCTACACCTTC. Its translation is CASSFPARDYGYTF.

The chain couples TRBV7-8 to TRBJ2-3; 10 nucleotides line up with TRBD2. CDR1 and CDR2 from the germline V gene are SGHVS and FQNEAQ. V lost 1 base to trimming and J lost 2 bases; unmatched junction nucleotides: 3. The CDR3 has 16 amino acids. CDR3 residues: CASSLVLAGDTDTQYF. CDR3 sequence (DNA): TGTGCCAGCAGCTTAGTCCTAGCGGGGGACACAGATACGCAGTATTTT.

The chain employs TRBV6-6 and TRBJ1-5, with D unclear. The V and J ends lost 8 bases and 0 bases respectively, with 17 bases between them. CDR1 and CDR2 from the germline V gene are MNHNY and SVGAGI (reference sequence). This CDR3 region has 16 residues. The CDR3 region is CASYTKGSYSNQPQHF. The CDR3 region has the DNA TGTGCCAGCTATACCAAAGGGAGTTATAGCAATCAGCCCCAGCATTTT.